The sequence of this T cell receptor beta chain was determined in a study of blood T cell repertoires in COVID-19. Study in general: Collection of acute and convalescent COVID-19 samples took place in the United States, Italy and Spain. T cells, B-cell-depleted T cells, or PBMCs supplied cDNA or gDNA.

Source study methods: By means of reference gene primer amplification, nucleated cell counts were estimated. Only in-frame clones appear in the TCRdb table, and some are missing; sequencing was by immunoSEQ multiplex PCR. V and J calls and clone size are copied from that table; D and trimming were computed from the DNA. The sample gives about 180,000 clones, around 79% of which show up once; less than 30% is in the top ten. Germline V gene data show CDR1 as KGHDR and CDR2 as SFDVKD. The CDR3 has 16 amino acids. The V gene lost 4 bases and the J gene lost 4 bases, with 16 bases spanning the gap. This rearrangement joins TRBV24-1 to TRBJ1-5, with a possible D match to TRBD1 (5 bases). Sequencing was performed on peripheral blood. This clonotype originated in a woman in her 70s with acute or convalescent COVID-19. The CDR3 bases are TGTGCCACCAGTGACCGGGGGAAACTGGAGAATCAGCCCCAGCATTTT. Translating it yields CATSDRGKLENQPQHF.